This paragraph covers one TCR beta chain sequence. Antigen: not known. The data derive from a study of cytotoxic CD8 clonotypes in ibrutinib-treated CLL. Findings and caveats of the study: Public clonotypes proved infrequent, and on treatment they shrank or remained steady.

V was pared by 8 bases and J by 5 bases, with 15 bases between. The CDR3 consists of 13 residues. In germline, CDR1 is MNHEY, CDR2 SMNVEV (reference sequence). Profiled with immunoSEQ multiplex PCR; TCRdb holds only in-frame clones, not every one. The sample holds around 330,000 clones, 67% seen once. This sequence originates from a human donor with chronic lymphocytic leukemia. The chain couples TRBV27 to TRBJ2-5; D might be TRBD1 or TRBD2, each matching 6 bases. The specimen comprised PBMCs, sampled after 36 months of ibrutinib treatment. This CDR3 reads CASGPVGGETQYF. The DNA of the CDR3 is TGTGCCAGCGGACCGGTGGGGGGCGAGACCCAGTACTTC.